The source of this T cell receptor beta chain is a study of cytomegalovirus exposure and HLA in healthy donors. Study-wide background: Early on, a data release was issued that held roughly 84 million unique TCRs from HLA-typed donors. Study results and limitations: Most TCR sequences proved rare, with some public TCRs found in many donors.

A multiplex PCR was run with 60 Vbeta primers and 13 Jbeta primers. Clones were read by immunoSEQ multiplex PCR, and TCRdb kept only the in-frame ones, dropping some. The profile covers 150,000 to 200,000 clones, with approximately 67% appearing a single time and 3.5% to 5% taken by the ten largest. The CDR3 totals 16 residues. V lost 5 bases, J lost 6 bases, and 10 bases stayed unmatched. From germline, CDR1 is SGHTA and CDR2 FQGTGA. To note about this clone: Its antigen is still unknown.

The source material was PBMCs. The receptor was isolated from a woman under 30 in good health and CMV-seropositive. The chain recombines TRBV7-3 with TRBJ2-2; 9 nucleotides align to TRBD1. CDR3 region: CASSLGGTGPSGELFF. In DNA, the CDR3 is TGTGCCAGCAGCCTCGGGGGGACAGGGCCTTCCGGGGAGCTGTTTTTT.